The rows below give T cell receptor beta chains drawn from one sample of a study of blood T cells in healthy people across ages. TCRdb reprocessed the 5' RACE reads via MiXCR and lists one record per CDR3 protein. The table lists fewer than 750,000 distinct CDR3 sequences, 47% of them singletons. The sample consisted of blood. The receptors here all came from a man older than 75 in good health. Each CDR3 is given with its conserved first and last residue. The D gene is left open where the match is weak. Where a row states a size, it is once, few, many or the class of an expanded clone; other rows omit it.

d_gene: TRBD1; v_gene: TRBV5-1; abundance: -; j_gene: TRBJ2-7; CDR3nt: TGCGCCAGCAGGATAGGACAGGCTGCCTCCTACGAGCAGTACTTC; CDR3aa: CASRIGQAASYEQYF
d_gene: -; v_gene: TRBV29-1; abundance: few; j_gene: TRBJ1-4; CDR3nt: TGCAGCGTTGCTGGGTGGGCTAATGAAAAACTGTTTTTT; CDR3aa: CSVAGWANEKLFF
d_gene: -; v_gene: TRBV12-3/TRBV12-4; abundance: -; j_gene: TRBJ1-2; CDR3nt: TGTGCCAGCAGTCCACGGGGTGCTGGCTACACCTTC; CDR3aa: CASSPRGAGYTF
d_gene: -; v_gene: TRBV18; abundance: -; j_gene: TRBJ2-7; CDR3nt: TGTGCCAGCTCACCATCCGGGGACCGATACGAGCAGTACTTC; CDR3aa: CASSPSGDRYEQYF
d_gene: -; v_gene: TRBV7-2; abundance: -; j_gene: TRBJ2-7; CDR3nt: TGTGCCGGCAGCTCGCGGACAAGAACCTACGAGCAGTACTTC; CDR3aa: CAGSSRTRTYEQYF
d_gene: -; v_gene: TRBV11-2; abundance: few; j_gene: TRBJ2-1; CDR3nt: TGTGCCAGCAGCCCCGGGTATTCCAATGAGCAGTTCTTC; CDR3aa: CASSPGYSNEQFF
d_gene: TRBD2; v_gene: TRBV28; abundance: -; j_gene: TRBJ2-7; CDR3nt: TGTGCCAGCAACCGACTAGCGGGAGGGCCCACTCGAGCCGAGCAGTACTTC; CDR3aa: CASNRLAGGPTRAEQYF
d_gene: TRBD2; v_gene: TRBV7-2; abundance: -; j_gene: TRBJ2-3; CDR3nt: TGTGCCAGCAGCCGTTTATCCGGGACTAGCGGGAGGGGGACAGGAGGGCAGTATTTT; CDR3aa: CASSRLSGTSGRGTGGQYF
d_gene: -; v_gene: TRBV6-2/TRBV6-3; abundance: -; j_gene: TRBJ2-3; CDR3nt: TGTGCCAGCCTCCGGGACAGCACAGATACGCAGTATTTT; CDR3aa: CASLRDSTDTQYF
d_gene: -; v_gene: TRBV11-2; abundance: -; j_gene: TRBJ1-2; CDR3nt: TGTGCCAGCAGCTTATCGGTGCTCCCAGACACTGGCTACACCTTC; CDR3aa: CASSLSVLPDTGYTF
d_gene: -; v_gene: TRBV7-2; abundance: -; j_gene: TRBJ1-5; CDR3nt: TGTGCCAGCAGCTCGCACAGAAATAGCAATCAGCCCCAGCATTTT; CDR3aa: CASSSHRNSNQPQHF
d_gene: TRBD2; v_gene: TRBV7-2; abundance: -; j_gene: TRBJ2-3; CDR3nt: TGTGCCAGCAGCCGGGAGCGGGGGGGCCTAGATACGCAGTATTTT; CDR3aa: CASSRERGGLDTQYF
d_gene: -; v_gene: TRBV7-2; abundance: many; j_gene: TRBJ2-7; CDR3nt: TGTGCCAGCAGCTTGACGGGAGTTAGCGAGCAGTACTTC; CDR3aa: CASSLTGVSEQYF
d_gene: TRBD2; v_gene: TRBV7-6; abundance: -; j_gene: TRBJ2-7; CDR3nt: TGTGCCAGCAGCCAACGGGGGGCCTACGAGCAGTACTTC; CDR3aa: CASSQRGAYEQYF
d_gene: TRBD2; v_gene: TRBV25-1; abundance: -; j_gene: TRBJ2-1; CDR3nt: TGTGCCAGCAGTTCGGGGGGAGCGGGAGGATACAATGAGCAGTTCTTC; CDR3aa: CASSSGGAGGYNEQFF
d_gene: -; v_gene: TRBV7-2; abundance: -; j_gene: TRBJ2-2; CDR3nt: TGTGCCAGCAGCTTACCTAGGGGCACCGGGGAGCTGTTTTTT; CDR3aa: CASSLPRGTGELFF
d_gene: -; v_gene: TRBV12-3/TRBV12-4; abundance: -; j_gene: TRBJ1-2; CDR3nt: TGTGCCAGCAGTTCCTACCGAGGCTACACCTTC; CDR3aa: CASSSYRGYTF
d_gene: -; v_gene: TRBV9; abundance: -; j_gene: TRBJ2-5; CDR3nt: TGTGCCAGCAGCCCGCGGAGCTCGGGGGCGCAAGAGACCCAGTACTTC; CDR3aa: CASSPRSSGAQETQYF
d_gene: -; v_gene: TRBV20-1; abundance: once; j_gene: TRBJ2-7; CDR3nt: TGCAGTGCGCAAGCTTCCTACGAGCAGTACTTC; CDR3aa: CSAQASYEQYF
d_gene: -; v_gene: TRBV27; abundance: -; j_gene: TRBJ2-5; CDR3nt: TGTGCCAGCAGGAGGCTGGGGGGCCAGGAGACCCAGTACTTC; CDR3aa: CASRRLGGQETQYF
d_gene: -; v_gene: TRBV4-3; abundance: -; j_gene: TRBJ2-1; CDR3nt: TGCGCCAGCAGCCATAGTTGGGACGAGTACAATGAGCAGTTCTTC; CDR3aa: CASSHSWDEYNEQFF
d_gene: -; v_gene: TRBV7-9; abundance: -; j_gene: TRBJ2-7; CDR3nt: TGTGCCAGCAGCTTAGTTATCGGGGCCCCCTACGAGCAGTACTTC; CDR3aa: CASSLVIGAPYEQYF
d_gene: -; v_gene: TRBV20-1; abundance: few; j_gene: TRBJ2-4; CDR3nt: TGCAGTGCTACCCAACATCTGCAACTAGCCAAAAACATTCAGTACTTC; CDR3aa: CSATQHLQLAKNIQYF
d_gene: TRBD2; v_gene: TRBV20-1; abundance: few; j_gene: TRBJ2-1; CDR3nt: TGCAGTGCTCACCCGGGACTAGCGGCCTATCTGAGGAATGAGCAGTTCTTC; CDR3aa: CSAHPGLAAYLRNEQFF
d_gene: -; v_gene: TRBV12-3/TRBV12-4; abundance: -; j_gene: TRBJ1-1; CDR3nt: TGTGCCAGCAGTGGGAGGGTCTCGGACACTGAAGCTTTCTTT; CDR3aa: CASSGRVSDTEAFF
d_gene: -; v_gene: TRBV7-2; abundance: few; j_gene: TRBJ1-5; CDR3nt: TGTGCCAGCAGCCCGGGACCTAACAATCAGCCCCAGCATTTT; CDR3aa: CASSPGPNNQPQHF
d_gene: -; v_gene: TRBV7-9; abundance: few; j_gene: TRBJ1-1; CDR3nt: TGTGCCAGCAGCCGGTGGGGTTCCCTGGGGAACACTGAAGCTTTCTTT; CDR3aa: CASSRWGSLGNTEAFF
d_gene: TRBD1; v_gene: TRBV29-1; abundance: few; j_gene: TRBJ2-5; CDR3nt: TGCAGCGTCGACAGGGGCGGCCAAGAGACCCAGTACTTC; CDR3aa: CSVDRGGQETQYF
d_gene: -; v_gene: TRBV7-2; abundance: few; j_gene: TRBJ2-1; CDR3nt: TGTGCCAGCAGCTGGAACTACAATGAGCAGTTCTTC; CDR3aa: CASSWNYNEQFF
d_gene: -; v_gene: TRBV9; abundance: few; j_gene: TRBJ1-2; CDR3nt: TGTGCCAGCAGCGAGGTCACAGGGAATGGCTACACCTTC; CDR3aa: CASSEVTGNGYTF
d_gene: -; v_gene: TRBV20-1; abundance: -; j_gene: TRBJ2-5; CDR3nt: TGCAGTGCTACCTCGGGGGACAGGACCCAGTACTTC; CDR3aa: CSATSGDRTQYF
d_gene: -; v_gene: TRBV9; abundance: -; j_gene: TRBJ1-1; CDR3nt: TGTGTCAGCAGCCCAAAGGCGTGGCAGACGAACACTGAAGCTTTCTTT; CDR3aa: CVSSPKAWQTNTEAFF
d_gene: TRBD2; v_gene: TRBV11-1; abundance: -; j_gene: TRBJ2-1; CDR3nt: TGTGCCAGCAGCACCCCCGGGACGAGCGGGAGTTATGAGCAGTTCTTC; CDR3aa: CASSTPGTSGSYEQFF
d_gene: -; v_gene: TRBV27; abundance: many; j_gene: TRBJ1-2; CDR3nt: TGTGCCAGCAGTTTTGGGGGAAACTATGGCTACACCTTC; CDR3aa: CASSFGGNYGYTF
d_gene: -; v_gene: TRBV12-3/TRBV12-4; abundance: -; j_gene: TRBJ2-1; CDR3nt: TGTGCCAGCAGTCCCGGGGGTAGCAGTAATGAGCAGTTCTTC; CDR3aa: CASSPGGSSNEQFF
d_gene: -; v_gene: TRBV7-3; abundance: few; j_gene: TRBJ2-4; CDR3nt: TGTGCCAGCAGCATCGAAGGGGGGAACATTCAGTACTTC; CDR3aa: CASSIEGGNIQYF
d_gene: TRBD2; v_gene: TRBV28; abundance: -; j_gene: TRBJ2-4; CDR3nt: TGTGCCAGCAGTTTTCTAGCGGGAGGGACCAAAAACATTCAGTACTTC; CDR3aa: CASSFLAGGTKNIQYF
d_gene: TRBD2; v_gene: TRBV20-1; abundance: -; j_gene: TRBJ2-1; CDR3nt: TGCAGTGCTAGCGATCCTTGGGCGGGAGGACTCTACAATGAGCAGTTCTTC; CDR3aa: CSASDPWAGGLYNEQFF
d_gene: TRBD2; v_gene: TRBV12-3/TRBV12-4; abundance: -; j_gene: TRBJ2-7; CDR3nt: TGTGCCAGCACCTTGGGACTAGCGGGAGTAAGCGAGCAGTACTTC; CDR3aa: CASTLGLAGVSEQYF
d_gene: TRBD2; v_gene: TRBV7-3; abundance: -; j_gene: TRBJ2-1; CDR3nt: TGTGCCAGCAGCTTACCGGCTAGCGGGGGGGTCAGGGACAATGAGCAGTTCTTC; CDR3aa: CASSLPASGGVRDNEQFF
d_gene: -; v_gene: TRBV6-5; abundance: -; j_gene: TRBJ1-1; CDR3nt: TGTGCCAGCAGTTACTCTAGGACAAGCAGCACTGAAGCTTTCTTT; CDR3aa: CASSYSRTSSTEAFF
d_gene: -; v_gene: TRBV27; abundance: -; j_gene: TRBJ2-3; CDR3nt: TGTGCCAGCAGTTTGGGCCCCTCGGGGGATACGCAGTATTTT; CDR3aa: CASSLGPSGDTQYF
d_gene: TRBD2; v_gene: TRBV4-3; abundance: -; j_gene: TRBJ2-5; CDR3nt: TGCGCCAGCAGCCAAGGAGGCCTAGCGGGAGTGGAGACCCAGTACTTC; CDR3aa: CASSQGGLAGVETQYF
d_gene: -; v_gene: TRBV29-1; abundance: -; j_gene: TRBJ2-5; CDR3nt: TGCAGCGTTTTAACAGGGTCGGTCGAGACCCAGTACTTC; CDR3aa: CSVLTGSVETQYF
d_gene: TRBD1; v_gene: TRBV20-1; abundance: -; j_gene: TRBJ2-5; CDR3nt: TGCAGTGCTTCCGGGACAGGGGGAGAGACCCAGTACTTC; CDR3aa: CSASGTGGETQYF
d_gene: TRBD1; v_gene: TRBV29-1; abundance: -; j_gene: TRBJ1-1; CDR3nt: TGCAGCGTGTCGGACAGGGGGCAGAACACTGAAGCTTTCTTT; CDR3aa: CSVSDRGQNTEAFF
d_gene: -; v_gene: TRBV7-2; abundance: -; j_gene: TRBJ2-1; CDR3nt: TGTGCCAGCAGCCCACGGGGTGAGCAGTTCTTC; CDR3aa: CASSPRGEQFF
d_gene: TRBD2; v_gene: TRBV5-1; abundance: -; j_gene: TRBJ2-1; CDR3nt: TGCGCCAGCAGCCCCACACCCCGACTAGCGGGAGGTCCGAGCTCCTACAATGAGCAGTTCTTC; CDR3aa: CASSPTPRLAGGPSSYNEQFF
d_gene: -; v_gene: TRBV7-9; abundance: -; j_gene: TRBJ2-1; CDR3nt: TGTGCCAGCAGCCCCCGATCTTTATACAATGAGCAGTTCTTC; CDR3aa: CASSPRSLYNEQFF
d_gene: -; v_gene: TRBV20-1; abundance: -; j_gene: TRBJ2-5; CDR3nt: TGCAGTGCGACCGGGACAATCGGGCAAGAGACCCAGTACTTC; CDR3aa: CSATGTIGQETQYF
d_gene: -; v_gene: TRBV29-1; abundance: -; j_gene: TRBJ1-2; CDR3nt: TGCAGCGTTGAAGCTCTTGGGGGGCGGCTTGGCTACACCTTC; CDR3aa: CSVEALGGRLGYTF
d_gene: -; v_gene: TRBV20-1; abundance: -; j_gene: TRBJ1-2; CDR3nt: TGCAGTGCCGAGCATGGTCCGGGCGGCTACACCTTC; CDR3aa: CSAEHGPGGYTF
d_gene: TRBD2; v_gene: TRBV4-3; abundance: -; j_gene: TRBJ2-4; CDR3nt: TGCGCCAGCAGCCAAGACGGAGCGGGGAGAAGAGAGCAGTACTTC; CDR3aa: CASSQDGAGRREQYF
d_gene: TRBD1; v_gene: TRBV6-2/TRBV6-3; abundance: -; j_gene: TRBJ2-3; CDR3nt: TGTGCCAGCAGTTACGACGACAGGGTGGGGGATACGCAGTATTTT; CDR3aa: CASSYDDRVGDTQYF
d_gene: -; v_gene: TRBV12-5; abundance: -; j_gene: TRBJ2-1; CDR3nt: TGTGCTAGTGGTTTGGAGCCCCGTAGCGCGATCTACAATGAGCAGTTCTTC; CDR3aa: CASGLEPRSAIYNEQFF
d_gene: -; v_gene: TRBV4-3; abundance: few; j_gene: TRBJ2-3; CDR3nt: TGCGCCAGCAGCCGTCAGGGGAATCGGAACACAGATACGCAGTATTTT; CDR3aa: CASSRQGNRNTDTQYF
d_gene: TRBD2; v_gene: TRBV7-2; abundance: few; j_gene: TRBJ2-5; CDR3nt: TGTGCCAGCAGCTTACCCAGCGGGGGTCAGACCCAGTACTTC; CDR3aa: CASSLPSGGQTQYF
d_gene: TRBD2; v_gene: TRBV20-1; abundance: -; j_gene: TRBJ2-7; CDR3nt: TGCAGTGCTCCACTAGCGGGAGCTGGTAATGAGCAGTACTTC; CDR3aa: CSAPLAGAGNEQYF
d_gene: TRBD2; v_gene: TRBV6-5; abundance: many; j_gene: TRBJ2-7; CDR3nt: TGTGCCAGCAGTTACGGGACTAGCAGCGACGAGCAGTACTTC; CDR3aa: CASSYGTSSDEQYF
d_gene: TRBD2; v_gene: TRBV3-1; abundance: -; j_gene: TRBJ2-1; CDR3nt: TGTGCCAGCAGCCCATCAACTAGCGGGAGGTTCGCTGAGCAGTTCTTC; CDR3aa: CASSPSTSGRFAEQFF